This T cell receptor beta chain was recovered during a study of human T cells and chemical hapten exposure (dated by TCRdb to 2020 to 2022). The study in broad terms: For sensitization, 2% DPC in acetone was applied to an approximately 2 cm by approximately 2 cm area of upper inner arm skin. Blood for TCR sequencing was provided by twenty-nine alopecia patients at one to four time points (pre-sensitization, 2, 6 and 24 weeks). Libraries were pooled for sequencing, and variation in per-sample TCR yields was attributed mainly to small differences in library volumes within the pool. Weekly therapeutic DPC doses were additionally applied to the scalp of patients throughout the approximately 24-week study period. Patch testing was done on the upper back using Finn chambers containing 0.01% DPC, and results were scored after 6 days according to International Contact Dermatitis Research Group standards. Patient blood was sampled pre-sensitization (week 0) and at 2, 6 and about 24 weeks after DPC sensitization. The patient cohort, mostly female, included alopecia areata with under or over 50% scalp involvement, alopecia totalis and alopecia universalis. In alopecia patients, the study followed how the peripheral blood TCR repertoire changed in vivo over primary and secondary sensitization to diphenylcyclopropenone (DPC), a hapten.

In the paper's terms, the time point label means: patch test 2, 6 weeks after DPC sensitization. The sample's treatment or condition label is to be understood as: therapeutic diphenylcyclopropenone sensitization with weekly scalp DPC. Blood at each patch-test visit was drawn before the patch test was applied. Eligible patients were aged 18 to 70, diagnosed with alopecia, deemed suitable for DPC therapy, and excluded if pregnant. Total RNA was extracted from unfractionated whole blood collected in Tempus Blood RNA tubes. About this clonotype: Its antigen remains unidentified. No per-base quality is available; no much larger clone lies one base away.

The library came from RACE. The instrument was a NextSeq 500. Library preparation attached unique molecular identifiers to individual cDNA molecules for quantitative, reproducible TCR counting. Both TCR alpha and TCR beta chains were sequenced from each blood RNA sample. In the original analysis: The median number of TCRs per sample was roughly 98,000, ranging from about 20,000 to 690,600. The Decombinator software suite was used to annotate the V, J and CDR3 of the TCR reads. For PS versus PT1 abundance plots, all samples were subsampled to the same number of TCRs (28,000). Expanded TCRs were defined as absent before sensitization and observed at least eight times at the 2-week time point. The public reads were reprocessed in TCRdb via fastp at Q25 and MiXCR, keeping in-frame beta chains. Every CDR3 protein is listed once, alongside the most common genes and DNA of its rows. These V and J calls originate from TCRdb's pipeline instead of the authors' own analysis. Recorded for this sample are a few hundred thousand distinct CDR3 sequences; roughly 6% of them occurred a single time. The top ten constitute about 6% of the sample.

Overall results and qualifications from the work: Patch test score was positively correlated with the number of PT1 expanded TCRs, with significance at thresholds 8, 16 and 32 but not at 4. DPC sensitization did not change the number of TCRs with a frequency above 1 in 1000, and there was no evidence of changes in global repertoire structure. Significantly more large CDR3 similarity clusters were formed by expanded TCRs than by pre-sensitization or healthy control sets, consistent with antigen-driven responses. All patients had alopecia, a presumed autoimmune disease, so their immune response might differ from that of healthy individuals. After repeated subsampling, changes were observed in the strength of the expansion versus patch-test correlation and in the threshold at which the correlation became significant.

The CDR3, from cysteine to phenylalanine, totals 15 residues. Here the CDR3 DNA is all that survives: 45 bases in frame from base 1. The germline V gene supplies CDR1 SNHLY and CDR2 FYNNEI. Relative to germline, V is missing 5 bases and J is missing 2 bases, with 4 bases of the junction outside any gene match. The receptor was isolated from a woman aged 18 to 35 with alopecia areata. Some clones in this sample may be carry-over from other donors' samples. Here the chain combines TRBV2 and TRBJ1-4; TRBD1 matches 8 bases in the middle. The starting material was whole blood, obtained in connection with sensitization to the hapten diphenylcyclopropenone (DPC). The CDR3 reads CASSLYRGTNEKLFF. Here is the DNA: TGTGCCAGCAGTCTATACAGGGGGACTAATGAAAAACTGTTTTTT.